These T cell receptor beta chains were read from a single sample in a study of T-cell memory formation after mild COVID-19. Via MiXCR, TCRdb re-called the 5' RACE reads, giving one row per CDR3 protein. The sample has 35,000 to 50,000 distinct CDR3 sequences, 9.5% seen once. Material for sequencing was PBMCs or a T cell subset sorted from them (not recorded which). Receptor source: an adult woman who had mild COVID-19 (a few samples of this study predate the infection). Cell type and time point are not known. The CDR3 runs from the conserved cysteine through the conserved F or W. A D gene is named only where the DNA matches it firmly. Size is omitted from some rows. Given values are once, few, many or a class for expanded clones.

j_gene | v_gene | d_gene | abundance | CDR3nt | CDR3aa
TRBJ1-1 | TRBV12-3/TRBV12-4 | TRBD1 | many | TGTGCCAGCAGTTTAGGGACAGGGTGGTCCACTGAAGCTTTCTTT | CASSLGTGWSTEAFF
TRBJ2-3 | TRBV12-3/TRBV12-4 | . | . | TGTGCCAGCAGAGAAGGGGGGAGAACAGATACGCAGTATTTT | CASREGGRTDTQYF
TRBJ2-3 | TRBV7-8 | TRBD2 | many | TGTGCCAGCAGCCCCCTACTAGCGGCTGGACTCACAGATACGCAGTATTTT | CASSPLLAAGLTDTQYF
TRBJ2-4 | TRBV6-6 | . | . | TGTGCCAGCAGTTACACAGAAAACATTCAGTACTTC | CASSYTENIQYF
TRBJ2-7 | TRBV20-1 | . | few | TGCAGTGCTAGAGATCAACCGGGCCCCACCTACGAGCAGTACTTC | CSARDQPGPTYEQYF
TRBJ1-6 | TRBV7-9 | . | . | TGTGCCAGCAGCCCTGGGACCTTACATTCACCCCTCCACTTT | CASSPGTLHSPLHF
TRBJ2-1 | TRBV18 | TRBD2 | . | TGTGCCAGCTCACCACAGGGCGGGGGGAGCCACAATGAGCAGTTCTTC | CASSPQGGGSHNEQFF
TRBJ2-2 | TRBV24-1 | TRBD1 | few | TGTGCCACCAGTGCTCTGACAGGGGACACCGGGGAGCTGTTTTTT | CATSALTGDTGELFF
TRBJ2-1 | TRBV14 | . | . | TGTGCCAGCAGCCTCCGCCGGGACCGGCATACAAGGAGCTCCTACAATGAGCAGTTCTTC | CASSLRRDRHTRSSYNEQFF
TRBJ2-2 | TRBV14 | . | . | TGTGCCAGCAGCCAAGACATACGGGGGGAGCTGTTTTTT | CASSQDIRGELFF
TRBJ1-3 | TRBV5-1 | TRBD1 | many | TGCGCCAGCAGCCCGACCGGGACAGGGTATGGAAACACCATATATTTT | CASSPTGTGYGNTIYF
TRBJ1-5 | TRBV5-4 | TRBD1 | . | TGTGCCGGCCAAGGAACCGGGACAGCCAATCAGCCCCAGCATTTT | CAGQGTGTANQPQHF
TRBJ2-5 | TRBV25-1 | . | . | TGTGCCAGCAGTGAATTGGGGCCAGGGTCGGAGACCCAGTACTTC | CASSELGPGSETQYF
TRBJ2-3 | TRBV2 | TRBD2 | few | TGTGCCAGCAGTGATGCGGGGGGCGGGCCAGATACGCAGTATTTT | CASSDAGGGPDTQYF
TRBJ2-3 | TRBV27 | . | few | TGTGCCAGCAGTATTGCCCCCCTACGTGGGAGACGGGCAGATACGCAGTATTTT | CASSIAPLRGRRADTQYF
TRBJ1-5 | TRBV5-6 | . | . | TGTGCCAGCAGCCCGAATACAGGCGAGCCCCAGCATTTT | CASSPNTGEPQHF
TRBJ1-1 | TRBV6-1 | . | . | TGTGCCAGCAGTGGATACTTCGTGGGTTACACTGAAGCTTTCTTT | CASSGYFVGYTEAFF
TRBJ2-7 | TRBV7-8 | TRBD2 | many | TGTGCCAGCAGCCCTGGGACTAGCGGGGGGGCTTCCTACGAGCAGTACTTC | CASSPGTSGGASYEQYF
TRBJ2-3 | TRBV11-2 | . | many | TGTGCCAGCAACAATAAGGGGGTTGATACGCAGTATTTT | CASNNKGVDTQYF
TRBJ1-1 | TRBV4-1 | . | many | TGCGCCAGCAGCTATGACATGAACACTGAAGCTTTCTTT | CASSYDMNTEAFF
TRBJ2-3 | TRBV7-9 | TRBD2 | many | TGTGCCAGCAGCCCCGAATTCACTAGCGGGGCGACGACAGATACGCAGTATTTT | CASSPEFTSGATTDTQYF
TRBJ2-3 | TRBV7-9 | . | . | TGTGCCAGCATCACCGGGGTCCACACAGATACGCAGTATTTT | CASITGVHTDTQYF
TRBJ2-1 | TRBV12-3/TRBV12-4 | TRBD2 | . | TGTGCCAGCAGTTTGACTAGCGGGGGTCTTAACAATGAGCAGTTCTTC | CASSLTSGGLNNEQFF
TRBJ2-7 | TRBV1 | . | few | TGCACCAGAGAATCGGTCGTGTTGGGACAGGGGGAGACTACCACCTACGAGCAGTACTTC | CTRESVVLGQGETTTYEQYF
TRBJ2-3 | TRBV24-1 | TRBD2 | few | TGTGCCACCAGTCCGAGACTAGCGGGGGGAGCAGATACGCAGTATTTT | CATSPRLAGGADTQYF
TRBJ2-1 | TRBV5-6 | TRBD1 | . | TGTGCCAGCATCGGACAGGGATCTCTCAATGAGCAGTTCTTC | CASIGQGSLNEQFF
TRBJ2-1 | TRBV20-1 | TRBD2 | . | TGCAGTGCCCGACCCATCCCCCTTGCCCTAGCGGGAGAAGACAATGAGCAGTTCTTC | CSARPIPLALAGEDNEQFF
TRBJ1-5 | TRBV20-1 | . | . | TGCAGTGCGTCACCAAGCGGGGATCAGCCCCAGCATTTT | CSASPSGDQPQHF
TRBJ2-2 | TRBV11-2 | . | . | TGTGCCAGCAGCTTAGGTAGCCTGGGACCTGCCGGGGAGCTGTTTTTT | CASSLGSLGPAGELFF
TRBJ2-3 | TRBV20-1 | . | many | TGCAGTGCCATCAAACTAGGCCCAGATACGCAGTATTTT | CSAIKLGPDTQYF
TRBJ1-5 | TRBV6-1 | . | . | TGTGCCAGCAGTTCGTATCAGCCCCAGCATTTT | CASSSYQPQHF
TRBJ2-3 | TRBV20-1 | . | few | TGCAGTGCTACAAAGGGCGGGACAGATACGCAGTATTTT | CSATKGGTDTQYF
TRBJ2-1 | TRBV20-1 | . | many | TGCAGTGCTAGCGGATTGATAAGGGGATCATCAGGGAATGAGCAGTTCTTC | CSASGLIRGSSGNEQFF
TRBJ1-3 | TRBV18 | . | few | TGTGCCAGCTCACCATATGGGGAGACCTCTGGAAACACCATATATTTT | CASSPYGETSGNTIYF
TRBJ2-2 | TRBV24-1 | . | many | TGTGCCACCAGTGACCGGTCGGGCCCGAACACCGGGGAGCTGTTTTTT | CATSDRSGPNTGELFF
TRBJ2-3 | TRBV7-2 | TRBD2 | many | TGTGCCAGCAGCTTAGTAGAACTAGCGGGCACAGATACGCAGTATTTT | CASSLVELAGTDTQYF
TRBJ2-2 | TRBV20-1 | TRBD1 | many | TGCAGTGCTAACAGGGGGGACACCGGGGAGCTGTTTTTT | CSANRGDTGELFF
TRBJ1-1 | TRBV2 | . | few | TGTGCCAGCAGGGACTCGACAGGAGGGAACACTGAAGCTTTCTTT | CASRDSTGGNTEAFF
TRBJ2-3 | TRBV10-3 | . | few | TGTGCCATCAGTCGAGGCGCGGGAACTAGCACAGATACGCAGTATTTT | CAISRGAGTSTDTQYF
TRBJ2-7 | TRBV12-3/TRBV12-4 | TRBD2 | few | TGTGCCAGCAGTTTGGGCGGGAGCTACGAGCAGTACTTC | CASSLGGSYEQYF
TRBJ2-7 | TRBV6-5 | TRBD2 | . | TGTGCCAGCAGACAGGGACTAGCGGGAGTCAACGAGCAGTACTTC | CASRQGLAGVNEQYF
TRBJ2-5 | TRBV19 | TRBD2 | few | TGTGCCAGTAGTATAGCCCTGGGACTAGCGGGACGTGAGACCCAGTACTTC | CASSIALGLAGRETQYF
TRBJ1-2 | TRBV12-3/TRBV12-4 | . | many | TGTGCCAGCAGTTTAACTAACTATGGCTACACCTTC | CASSLTNYGYTF
TRBJ2-7 | TRBV12-3/TRBV12-4 | TRBD1 | many | TGTGCCAGCACCCAGGGGGTAAAGTACGAGCAGTACTTC | CASTQGVKYEQYF
TRBJ2-2 | TRBV29-1 | TRBD1 | . | TGCAGCGCCCGAAGGGGGCAGGGGGTAGGCACCGGGGAGCTGTTTTTT | CSARRGQGVGTGELFF
TRBJ1-1 | TRBV12-3/TRBV12-4 | . | . | TGTGCCAGCATCGGGTTGAACACTGAAGCTTTCTTT | CASIGLNTEAFF
TRBJ1-4 | TRBV25-1 | . | . | TGTGCCAGCAGTGAATCCGGAGACAACCGAAAACTGTTTTTT | CASSESGDNRKLFF
TRBJ1-1 | TRBV4-1 | TRBD1 | medium-sized | TGCGCCAGCAGCCAGCTCCGGGACAGGGGGTCTGAAGCTTTCTTT | CASSQLRDRGSEAFF
TRBJ2-5 | TRBV5-1 | . | many | TGCGCCAGCAGCTTGGGTCCCGAGGAGACCCAGTACTTC | CASSLGPEETQYF
TRBJ2-2 | TRBV20-1 | TRBD2 | few | TGCAGTACTCGGACTAGCGGAGGGGGGGCCGGGGAGCTGTTTTTT | CSTRTSGGGAGELFF
TRBJ1-1 | TRBV29-1 | . | many | TGCAGCGTTGAACTCCCGGGCACTGAAGCTTTCTTT | CSVELPGTEAFF
TRBJ2-1 | TRBV19 | . | few | TGTGCCAGTAGTATCCCAGGGTCCAATTATGAGCAGTTCTTC | CASSIPGSNYEQFF
TRBJ2-2 | TRBV27 | . | . | TGTGCCAGCAGAGTCAGCAGGGGTACCGGGGAGCTGTTTTTT | CASRVSRGTGELFF
TRBJ1-1 | TRBV12-3/TRBV12-4 | TRBD1 | few | TGTGCCAGCAGTTTTCGGACAGGGGTACAGTCTGAAGCTTTCTTT | CASSFRTGVQSEAFF